This T cell receptor beta chain appears in the sequencing data of a study of beta chain features in type 1 diabetes. Study conclusions and caveats: A moderate, significant TCRB CDR3 shortening appeared in type 1 diabetes across four CD4+ subsets. Within patients, naive, central memory and Treg TCRB repertoires seemed more similar than within healthy donors. Patients with type 1 diabetes carried fewer insertions and had more deletions at their VDJ junctions.

The study reverse transcribed the entire isolated RNA, so it sequenced expressed TCRB transcripts. TCRdb's table, derived via immunoSEQ multiplex PCR, lists solely in-frame clones and lacks some. The sample yields tens of thousands of clones, roughly 39% seen once. Every donor had blood drawn once into heparin, around 100 mL on average. Each of the CD4+ naive, central memory, regulatory and stem cell-like memory populations was sorted via CD45RO/CCR7/CD25/CD127/CD95/CD27. By sample fraction, this clone is medium-sized (0.01 to 0.1%). The antigen is not known. There are 16 residues in the CDR3. Trimming pared 4 bases from V and 6 bases from J, leaving 18 bases between. Germline V gene data show CDR1 as LGHNA and CDR2 as YNFKEQ.

The gene calls are TRBV4-2 and TRBJ2-2; TRBD1 might be the D (6 bases). Source material: Tregs from blood. This TCR came from a man younger than 45 with type 1 diabetes. CDR3 in DNA: TGTGCCAGCAGCCCCTCCTTACAGGGAACGGCCGGGGAGCTGTTTTTT. Translation: CASSPSLQGTAGELFF.